These T cell receptor beta chains were read from a single sample in a study of cytomegalovirus exposure and HLA in healthy donors. Clones were sequenced by immunoSEQ multiplex PCR, and TCRdb holds only the in-frame ones, with some missing. The sample lists about 77,000 clones; 78% were seen once. Sequenced input: PBMCs. The receptors originated from a man aged 40-49 years in good health and CMV-seronegative. CDR3s include the opening cysteine and the closing phenylalanine or tryptophan. D genes are given only for firm matches. Only part of the rows carry a size: once, few, many, or a class if the clone is expanded.

TRBD2	TRBV6-5	-	TRBJ2-1	TGTGCCAGCAGTTACCCGACTAGCGGCCGCGGGGAGCAGTTCTTC	CASSYPTSGRGEQFF
-	TRBV29-1	-	TRBJ1-5	TGCAGCGTTTCAGAGAGCGGGGTAGATCAGCCCCAGCATTTT	CSVSESGVDQPQHF
-	TRBV9	-	TRBJ2-3	TGTGCCAGCAGCCTCGAGAGGATGGCTCCACAAACAACAGATACGCAGTATTTT	CASSLERMAPQTTDTQYF
TRBD1	TRBV6-1	-	TRBJ2-7	TGTGCCAGCAGTGAAGACGGGACAGGTCCGTACGAGCAGTACTTC	CASSEDGTGPYEQYF
-	TRBV6-1	few	TRBJ2-2	TGTGCCAGCAGTCGGGACTCAAGAGCGGGGGAGCTGTTTTTT	CASSRDSRAGELFF
-	TRBV29-1	few	TRBJ2-1	TGCACCTTCCGGGGTGGATCCTACAATGAGCAGTTCTTC	CTFRGGSYNEQFF
-	TRBV4-1	-	TRBJ1-5	TGCGCCAGCAGCCGACCGGGACTAGCGGGCAATCAGCCCCAGCATTTT	CASSRPGLAGNQPQHF
-	TRBV7-6	-	TRBJ1-6	TGTGCCAGCAGCTTAGGACGGGAGGGTTCACCCCTCCACTTT	CASSLGREGSPLHF
-	TRBV7-9	-	TRBJ1-4	TGTGCCAGCAGCCCAGGGGCCACTAATGAAAAACTGTTTTTT	CASSPGATNEKLFF
-	TRBV7-3	-	TRBJ2-3	TGTGCCAGCAGCTTAAGCCGGACGGCGGCGGGAGATACGCAGTATTTT	CASSLSRTAAGDTQYF
TRBD2	TRBV5-1	-	TRBJ2-7	TGCGCCAGCAGCAGGATGTTTCTAGCGGGAGAAGTTAACGAGCAGTACTTC	CASSRMFLAGEVNEQYF
-	TRBV29-1	-	TRBJ2-7	TGCAGCGTCGGAGGTATGATAAAGGACAGCTCCTACGAGCAGTACTTC	CSVGGMIKDSSYEQYF
-	TRBV28	-	TRBJ1-5	TGTGCCAGCCTCCATGCGGGGGGCGAAGGAAATCAGCCCCAGCATTTT	CASLHAGGEGNQPQHF
-	TRBV2	-	TRBJ1-2	TGTGCCAGCAGCTTGGACAGTACTAACTATGGCTACACCTTC	CASSLDSTNYGYTF
TRBD1	TRBV5-1	few	TRBJ1-3	TGCGCCAGCAGCTTTGGACAGGGGGCTGGAAACACCATATATTTT	CASSFGQGAGNTIYF
-	TRBV7-9	-	TRBJ2-1	TGTGAACAGAGAGTTAACAATGAGCAGTTCTTC	CEQRVNNEQFF
-	TRBV6-1	-	TRBJ1-2	TGTGCCAGCAGCTGGGACTCCACCGAGGGCTACACCTTC	CASSWDSTEGYTF
TRBD1	TRBV7-9	-	TRBJ1-2	TGTTCCAGCAGCTTGAAGGACAGGATCGATGGCTACACCTTC	CSSSLKDRIDGYTF
TRBD1	TRBV6-1	-	TRBJ1-5	TGTGCCAGCAGTTCAGACAGGGGCAATCAGCCCCAGCATTTT	CASSSDRGNQPQHF
TRBD2	TRBV4-1	-	TRBJ2-5	TGCGCCAGCAGCCAAGAACCCGGGCTAGCGGGAGAGCGGGAAGAGACCCAGTACTTC	CASSQEPGLAGEREETQYF
TRBD1	TRBV25-1	-	TRBJ1-2	TGTGCCAGCAGTGAACGGGACAGGGTAGGAGGCTACACCTTC	CASSERDRVGGYTF
-	TRBV25-1	few	TRBJ2-5	TGTGCCAGCACCGAGGGTCGAACCCAGTACTTC	CASTEGRTQYF
-	TRBV7-7	-	TRBJ1-2	TGTGCTAGCAGCCAAAAACTTAACAGAACTAACTATGGCTACACCTTC	CASSQKLNRTNYGYTF
TRBD2	TRBV5-4	-	TRBJ2-7	TGTGCCAGCGGGACTAGCGGGGCCTACGAGCAGTACTTC	CASGTSGAYEQYF
TRBD1	TRBV28	-	TRBJ1-2	TGTGCCAGCAGTGCGGGACAGGGGATTAAAAACTATGGCTACACCTTC	CASSAGQGIKNYGYTF
TRBD2	TRBV10-3	-	TRBJ2-1	TGTGCCATCAGTGGGGCGGGAGGTCAAAGAAATGAGCAGTTCTTC	CAISGAGGQRNEQFF
TRBD1	TRBV14	-	TRBJ1-1	TGTGCCAGCAGCCAGACAGGGAGATACACTGAAGCTTTCTTT	CASSQTGRYTEAFF
TRBD1	TRBV5-1	-	TRBJ2-4	TGCGCCAGCAGCTTGCCCGGGACAGGGGACATTCAGTACTTC	CASSLPGTGDIQYF
TRBD2	TRBV9	-	TRBJ2-1	TGTGCCAGCAGCGTGGCGGGAGGGCCCGGGTCCTACAATGAGCAGTTCTTC	CASSVAGGPGSYNEQFF
-	TRBV27	-	TRBJ2-1	TGTGCCAGCAAGAGCTCCAGGGGCTACAATGAGCAGTTCTTC	CASKSSRGYNEQFF
-	TRBV5-1	few	TRBJ1-3	TGCGCCAGCAGCTTGGGCAGCTCTGGAAACACCATATATTTT	CASSLGSSGNTIYF
TRBD2	TRBV28	-	TRBJ2-1	TGTGCCAGCACCACAGCGGGGAGCTCCTACAATGAGCAGTTCTTC	CASTTAGSSYNEQFF
TRBD2	TRBV4-1	-	TRBJ2-3	TGCGCCAGCAGCCTGGAGGCGCCTAGCGGGAGTGATACGCAGTATTTT	CASSLEAPSGSDTQYF
-	TRBV2	-	TRBJ1-5	TGTGCCAGCAGCGCGCAGGGCTTCAATCAGCCCCAGCATTTT	CASSAQGFNQPQHF
TRBD2	TRBV2	-	TRBJ2-3	TGTGCCAGCAGTGTGGCGGGAGCGGGGGATACGCAGTATTTT	CASSVAGAGDTQYF
-	TRBV18	-	TRBJ2-1	TGTGCCAGCTCACAGGGAGAACCGCTCGATGAGCAGTTCTTC	CASSQGEPLDEQFF